Presented here are 27 T cell receptor beta chains from one specimen sequenced in a study of regulatory and conventional T cells in RAG deficiency (dated by TCRdb to the late 2010s). Receptor libraries were prepared by the immunoSEQ multiplex PCR assay. TCRdb provides this immuneACCESS table in a form limited to in-frame rearrangements. Some clones are lacking; in checked studies, under half of them reflect an unresolved V gene, and why the rest are absent is not known. Within this sample are 34,000 or so clones, with 76% of them counted one time only. The ten top clones hold 3% to 3.5% of the sample. Conventional CD4+ T cells were purified from blood as CD25-low CD127-high cells before genomic DNA extraction. The same sample was also used in a study of regulatory T cells. As that second study puts it: The multiplex PCR used 52 forward TRBV primers and 13 reverse TRBJ primers, with assay-based and computational corrections for amplification bias.

Sequenced material: CD4+ effector T cells sorted from blood. These receptors came from a human donor in good health.

This chain links TRBV27 with TRBJ1-1; 7 bases fit TRBD1. Germline V gene sequence: CDR1 MNHEY, CDR2 SMNVEV (reference sequence). V gave up 3 bases and J gave up 3 bases; unmatched junction bases: 10. The CDR3 totals 16 residues. The CDR3 loop is CASSFLGRGKDTEAFF. CDR3 sequence (DNA): TGTGCCAGCAGTTTTCTAGGCAGGGGGAAGGACACTGAAGCTTTCTTT.

The chain recombines TRBV5-6 with TRBJ2-3, with unresolved D. V was pared by 1 base and J by 0 bases, with 15 bases between. This CDR3 is 17 amino acids long. CDR1 is SGHDT, CDR2 YYEEEE, per germline. The CDR3 reads CASSLRRAADSTDTQYF. The CDR3 bases are TGTGCCAGCAGCTTGCGTCGGGCGGCAGATAGCACAGATACGCAGTATTTT.

V usage is TRBV5-1 and J usage is TRBJ1-1; TRBD1 aligns across 8 bases. The CDR3 is made up of 17 amino acids. Trimming at V came to 4 bases and at J to 3 bases, leaving 14 bases not matched to a gene. CDR1 is SGHRS, CDR2 YFSETQ, per germline. CDR3 sequence (DNA): TGCGCCAGCAGCAGCGGCGGCAGGGGGCTCTCTTACACTGAAGCTTTCTTT. It encodes CASSSGGRGLSYTEAFF. The full variable domain, in which reference TRBV5-1 and TRBJ1-1 provide the parts outside the CDR3, is KAGVTQTPRYLIKTRGQQVTLSCSPISGHRSVSWYQQTPGQGLQFLFEYFSETQRNKGNFPGRFSGRQFSNSRSEMNVSTLELGDSALYLCASSSGGRGLSYTEAFFGQGTRLTVV.

In its sample, this clone was seen a few times. CDR3 residues: CAWANRDRVGAFF. CDR3 nucleotide sequence: TGTGCCTGGGCGAATCGGGACAGGGTCGGAGCTTTCTTT. The chain combines TRBV30 with TRBJ1-1; the match to TRBD1 covers 9 bases. Germline V lookup: CDR1 GTSNPN, CDR2 SVGIG (reference sequence). The CDR3 loop spans 13 amino acids. J gave up 10 bases and V 5 bases, and 11 bases lay outside the gene matches.

This clone occurred a few times. This chain uses TRBV2 with TRBJ2-7; 9 nucleotides align to TRBD1. Germline assignment: CDR1 SNHLY and CDR2 FYNNEI. J was trimmed by 4 bases and V by 6 bases; bases with no gene match: 4. CDR3 length: 13 amino acids. The chain's CDR3 is CASRGTGPYEQYF. DNA of the CDR3: TGTGCCAGCAGGGGGACAGGGCCGTACGAGCAGTACTTC. The variable domain in full, completed from reference TRBV2 and TRBJ2-7, reads EPEVTQTPSHQVTQMGQEVILRCVPISNHLYFYWYRQILGQKVEFLVSFYNNEISEKSEIFDDQFSVERPDGSNFTLKIRSTKLEDSAMYFCASRGTGPYEQYFGPGTRLTVT.

This clone was counted a few times. The J gene is TRBJ2-1, the V gene TRBV7-9; D is undetermined. V lost 3 bases and J 10 bases, leaving 10 bases between the germline ends. Per germline, CDR1 SEHNR and CDR2 FQNEAQ (reference sequence). The CDR3 runs to 12 residues. The CDR3 here is CASSFEVGEQFF. CDR3 DNA: TGTGCCAGCAGCTTTGAGGTCGGAGAGCAGTTCTTC.

The genes are TRBV6-5 and TRBJ2-1, with D unclear. The CDR3 is 12 residues long. The germline gives CDR1 MNHEY, CDR2 SVGAGI. V was trimmed by 6 bases and J by 5 bases, leaving 8 bases between them. The CDR3 region is CASSHQDNEQFF. DNA for the CDR3: TGTGCCAGCAGCCACCAAGACAATGAGCAGTTCTTC.

This chain links TRBV9 with TRBJ1-3; 7 bases match TRBD1. V lost 0 bases, J lost 1 base, and 4 bases stayed unmatched. Germline CDR1 and CDR2: SGDLS and YYNGEE. The CDR3 totals 16 residues. The CDR3 here is CASSVEGGNSGNTIYF. The CDR3 DNA is TGTGCCAGCAGCGTAGAAGGGGGCAATTCTGGAAACACCATATATTTT. The whole variable domain, filled in from reference TRBV9 and TRBJ1-3, reads DSGVTQTPKHLITATGQRVTLRCSPRSGDLSVYWYQQSLDQGLQFLIQYYNGEERAKGNILERFSAQQFPDLHSELNLSSLELGDSALYFCASSVEGGNSGNTIYFGEGSWLTVV.

The chain is built from TRBV18 and TRBJ2-2; 7 bases match TRBD1. The junction had 4 bases not matched to a gene; V was cut back by 3 bases and J by 0 bases. Germline-derived CDR1 and CDR2 are KGHSH and LQKENI. The CDR3 runs 16 residues. In DNA form, the CDR3 reads TGTGCCAGCTCACCTAGACAGGGACCGAACACCGGGGAGCTGTTTTTT. Protein sequence: CASSPRQGPNTGELFF.

This sequence joins TRBV7-8 and TRBJ2-5, with TRBD1 as a possible D gene (6 bases). The V end lost 4 bases, the J end lost 4 bases, and 19 bases lay between the germline ends. Per the germline V gene, CDR1 is SGHVS and CDR2 is FQNEAQ. The CDR3 extends over 16 amino acids. Written as DNA, the CDR3 is TGTGCCAGCAGCTCGAAACCGGGACAAATGGGAGAGACCCAGTACTTC. Translation gives CASSSKPGQMGETQYF.

The J gene is TRBJ1-1, the V gene TRBV5-3; D uncertain. TRBV5-3 is assigned to the ORF class and has an uncertain function. The CDR3 length is 14 residues. Trimming removed 0 bases at V and 0 bases at J, with 6 bases between. The CDR3 reads CARSLASMNTEAFF. In DNA form, the CDR3 reads TGTGCCAGAAGCTTGGCGAGTATGAACACTGAAGCTTTCTTT.

This rearrangement joins TRBV7-6 to TRBJ2-2; D uncertain. V lost 5 bases and J lost 4, with 20 bases in between. The CDR3 is made up of 17 amino acids. CDR1 is SGHVS, CDR2 FNYEAQ, per germline. The CDR3 sequence is CASSLRFPVAGTGELFF. In DNA form, the CDR3 reads TGTGCCAGCAGCCTGCGGTTCCCCGTGGCCGGCACCGGGGAGCTGTTTTTT.

This clone was counted a few times. The chain employs TRBV18 and TRBJ1-1; TRBD1 matches 10 bases. Germline-derived CDR1 and CDR2 are KGHSH and LQKENI. CDR3 length: 13 residues. V trimming: 3 bases; J trimming: 5 bases; junction bases outside the gene matches: 0. The CDR3 loop is CASSPDRGTEAFF. CDR3 nucleotides: TGTGCCAGCTCACCGGACAGGGGGACTGAAGCTTTCTTT.

The gene calls are TRBV29-1 and TRBJ1-1; D remains ambiguous. Germline V gene sequence: CDR1 SQVTM, CDR2 ANQGSEA. Between the trimmed V and J ends, which lost 5 bases and 1 base, there was a span of 8 bases. This CDR3 contains 12 residues. The CDR3 DNA follows: TGCAGCGTTCCGGGGAAGAACACTGAAGCTTTCTTT. Translated, it gives CSVPGKNTEAFF. The full variable domain, in which reference TRBV29-1 and TRBJ1-1 provide the parts outside the CDR3, is SAVISQKPSRDICQRGTSLTIQCQVDSQVTMMFWYRQQPGQSLTLIATANQGSEATYESGFVIDKFPISRPNLTFSTLTVSNMSPEDSSIYLCSVPGKNTEAFFGQGTRLTVV.

This sequence joins TRBV5-4 and TRBJ2-7, with D possibly TRBD1 on 6 matching bases. This CDR3 has 16 residues. V was clipped by 0 bases and J by 2 bases, with 15 bases between them. Germline assignment: CDR1 SGHNT and CDR2 YYREEE (reference sequence). The CDR3 spells CASSLGGSGATYEQYF. In nucleotides, the CDR3 is TGTGCCAGCAGCTTGGGGGGCTCAGGGGCTACCTACGAGCAGTACTTC.

The chain is built from TRBV25-1 and TRBJ1-1; no clear D gene. Germline-derived CDR1 and CDR2 are MGHDK and SYGVNS. CDR3 length: 15 residues. V dropped 4 bases and J dropped 1 base, with 13 bases sitting between them. The CDR3 is CASSVAETSNTEAFF. The CDR3 nucleotides are TGTGCCAGCAGTGTGGCCGAAACCTCGAACACTGAAGCTTTCTTT. The full variable domain, rest sourced from reference TRBV25-1 and TRBJ1-1, is EADIYQTPRYLVIGTGKKITLECSQTMGHDKMYWYQQDPGMELHLIHYSYGVNSTEKGDLSSESTVSRIRTEHFPLTLESARPSHTSQYLCASSVAETSNTEAFFGQGTRLTVV.

This clone appeared a few times. This chain links TRBV15 with TRBJ1-2, with 12 nucleotides matching TRBD1. The CDR3 extends over 15 amino acids. Germline V CDR1 and CDR2: LNHNV, YYDKDF (reference sequence). After removal of 1 base from V and 7 bases from J, the junction contained 4 bases not matched to a gene. For the CDR3, the DNA is TGTGCCACCAGCAGAGGGGGGACAGGGGGCAGTGGCTACACCTTC. This sequence encodes CATSRGGTGGSGYTF.

The DNA for the CDR3 is TGTGCCACCAGCAGATTGACCGGACGGCTCTACGAGCAGTACTTC. This gives the protein CATSRLTGRLYEQYF. The V and J genes are TRBV15 and TRBJ2-7; unclear D gene. The germline V gene encodes CDR1 LNHNV and CDR2 YYDKDF (reference sequence). Trimming shortened V by 2 bases and J by 3 bases, and 14 bases separated the two germline ends. This CDR3 has 15 amino acids.

This sequence joins TRBV7-8 and TRBJ2-5; tentative D call: TRBD1 (6 bases). The V and J ends lost 6 bases and 5 bases respectively, with 13 bases between them. CDR1 and CDR2 (germline): SGHVS, FQNEAQ. The CDR3 runs to 13 residues. CDR3 sequence: CASRVQGAETQYF. CDR3 in DNA: TGTGCCAGCAGAGTACAGGGAGCGGAGACCCAGTACTTC.

This clone qualifies as medium-sized (0.01 to 0.1%). The chain recombines TRBV7-2 with TRBJ1-6; D possibly corresponds to TRBD1 (5 bases). Germline CDR1 and CDR2: SGHTA and FQGNSA. Deletions cut 4 bases from V and 10 bases from J, with 14 bases between. This CDR3 has 14 residues. In DNA, the CDR3 is TGTGCCAGCAGCTACGATCCAGGGACCTCACCCCTCCACTTT. Translated, it gives CASSYDPGTSPLHF.

CDR3 coding DNA: TGTGCCAGCAGCTTTGGACAGGACACTGAAGCTTTCTTT. Its protein is CASSFGQDTEAFF. V is TRBV5-4 and J is TRBJ1-1; the match to TRBD1 covers 7 bases. CDR3 size: 13 residues. Unmatched junction bases numbered 1, after V lost 2 bases and J lost 3 bases. CDR1 SGHNT and CDR2 YYREEE come from the germline V gene (reference sequence).

V gene TRBV4-2 combines with J gene TRBJ1-5, with D unclear. With 0 bases removed from V and 3 bases from J, the gap between germline ends came to 18 bases. The germline gives CDR1 LGHNA, CDR2 YNFKEQ. The CDR3 runs 18 residues. The CDR3 protein is CASSQESLHHRPNQPQHF. The CDR3 bases are TGTGCCAGCAGCCAAGAGTCCCTGCACCACAGACCCAATCAGCCCCAGCATTTT.

The CDR3 spells CASSLSFLETQYF. CDR3 bases: TGCGCCAGCAGCCTATCCTTTCTAGAGACCCAGTACTTC. The chain carries TRBV4-1 and TRBJ2-5; no reliable D call. This CDR3 comprises 13 residues. The germline V and J ends were trimmed by 4 bases and 4 bases, with 10 bases remaining between them. Germline CDR1 reads MGHRA; CDR2 reads YSYEKL.

V gene TRBV28 combines with J gene TRBJ2-7, with a possible D match to TRBD2 (6 bases). Germline V lookup: CDR1 MDHEN, CDR2 SYDVKM. This CDR3 has 14 amino acids. V was cut by 6 bases and J by 3 bases, with 15 bases left in between. CDR3 in amino acids: CASRGRGSFYEQYF. CDR3 bases: TGTGCCAGCAGGGGACGGGGGAGCTTCTACGAGCAGTACTTC.

V gene TRBV7-2 combines with J gene TRBJ2-5; D is uncertain. This CDR3 is built from 13 residues. The V end lost 8 bases, the J end lost 1 base, and 11 bases lay between the germline ends. The germline V gene has CDR1 SGHTA and CDR2 FQGNSA. CDR3 DNA: TGTGCCAGCGGTATGAGTACCCAAGAGACCCAGTACTTC. Protein product: CASGMSTQETQYF.

The chain recombines TRBV7-2 with TRBJ2-3; tentatively, D is TRBD1 (6 bases). CDR3 length: 15 residues. The germline CDR1 and CDR2 sequences are SGHTA and FQGNSA. The ends were cut back, 5 bases at V and 4 bases at J, with 16 bases in the middle. The CDR3 DNA reads TGTGCCAGCAGCCCCCGGACCAGGGGCGCAGATACGCAGTATTTT. Amino acid sequence: CASSPRTRGADTQYF. Filled out from reference TRBV7-2 and TRBJ2-3, the complete variable domain reads GAGVSQSPSNKVTEKGKDVELRCDPISGHTALYWYRQSLGQGLEFLIYFQGNSAPDKSGLPSDRFSAERTGGSVSTLTIQRTQQEDSAVYLCASSPRTRGADTQYFGPGTRLTVL.

This chain connects TRBV19 to TRBJ2-7, with TRBD1 matching 10 bases. The junction had 5 bases not matched to a gene; V was cut back by 4 bases and J by 5 bases. Germline V CDR1 and CDR2: LNHDA, SQIVND (reference sequence). This CDR3 is 14 amino acids long. The CDR3 DNA sequence: TGTGCCAGTAGTACGGGACAGGGGAGCAACGAGCAGTACTTC. Translating gives CASSTGQGSNEQYF.